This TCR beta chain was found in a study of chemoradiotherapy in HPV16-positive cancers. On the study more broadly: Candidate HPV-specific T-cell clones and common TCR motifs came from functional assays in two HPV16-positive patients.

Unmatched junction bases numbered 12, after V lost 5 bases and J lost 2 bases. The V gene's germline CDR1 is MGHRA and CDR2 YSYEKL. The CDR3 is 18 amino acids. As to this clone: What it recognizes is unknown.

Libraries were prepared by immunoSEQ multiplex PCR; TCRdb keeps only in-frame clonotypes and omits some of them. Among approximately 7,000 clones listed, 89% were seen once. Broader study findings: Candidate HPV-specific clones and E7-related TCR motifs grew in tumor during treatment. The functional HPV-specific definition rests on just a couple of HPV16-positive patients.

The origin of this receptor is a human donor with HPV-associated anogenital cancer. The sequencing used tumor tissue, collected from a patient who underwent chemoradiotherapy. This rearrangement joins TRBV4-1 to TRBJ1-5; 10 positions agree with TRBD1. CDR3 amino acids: CASSIPGQGFSGNQPQHF. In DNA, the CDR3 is TGCGCCAGCAGCATACCGGGACAGGGGTTTTCGGGCAATCAGCCCCAGCATTTT.